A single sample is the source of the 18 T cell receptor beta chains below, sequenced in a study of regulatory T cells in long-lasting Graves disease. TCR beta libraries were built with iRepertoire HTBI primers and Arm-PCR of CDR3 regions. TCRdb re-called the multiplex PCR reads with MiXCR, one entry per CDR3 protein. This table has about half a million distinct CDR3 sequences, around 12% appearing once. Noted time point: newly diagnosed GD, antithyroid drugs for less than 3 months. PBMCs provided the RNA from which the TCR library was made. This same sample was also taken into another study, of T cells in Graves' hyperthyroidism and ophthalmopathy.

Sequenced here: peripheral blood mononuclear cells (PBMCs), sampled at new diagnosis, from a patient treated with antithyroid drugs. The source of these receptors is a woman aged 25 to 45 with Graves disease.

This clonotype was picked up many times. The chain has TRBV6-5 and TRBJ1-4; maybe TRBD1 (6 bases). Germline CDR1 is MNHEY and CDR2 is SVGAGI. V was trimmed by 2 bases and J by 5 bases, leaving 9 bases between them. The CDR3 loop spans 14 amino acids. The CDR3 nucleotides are TGTGCCAGCAGTTACGGGGGGGCAAATGAAAAACTGTTTTTT. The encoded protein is CASSYGGANEKLFF.

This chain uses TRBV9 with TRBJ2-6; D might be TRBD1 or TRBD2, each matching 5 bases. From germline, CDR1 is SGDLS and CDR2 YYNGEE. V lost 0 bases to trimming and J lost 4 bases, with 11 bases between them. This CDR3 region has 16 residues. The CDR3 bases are TGTGCCAGCAGCGTAGGAGAGGGGTCAGGGGCCAACGTCCTGACTTTC. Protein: CASSVGEGSGANVLTF. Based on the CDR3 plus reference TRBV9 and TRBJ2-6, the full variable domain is DSGVTQTPKHLITATGQRVTLRCSPRSGDLSVYWYQQSLDQGLQFLIQYYNGEERAKGNILERFSAQQFPDLHSELNLSSLELGDSALYFCASSVGEGSGANVLTFGAGSRLTVL.

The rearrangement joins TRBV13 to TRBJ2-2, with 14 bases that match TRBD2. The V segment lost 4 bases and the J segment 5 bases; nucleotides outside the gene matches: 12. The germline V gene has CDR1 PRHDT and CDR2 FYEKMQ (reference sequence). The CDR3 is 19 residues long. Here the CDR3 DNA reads TGTGCCAGCAGCTCAATGGGGACTAGCGGGAGTTCTCTTACCGGGGAGCTGTTTTTT. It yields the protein CASSSMGTSGSSLTGELFF.

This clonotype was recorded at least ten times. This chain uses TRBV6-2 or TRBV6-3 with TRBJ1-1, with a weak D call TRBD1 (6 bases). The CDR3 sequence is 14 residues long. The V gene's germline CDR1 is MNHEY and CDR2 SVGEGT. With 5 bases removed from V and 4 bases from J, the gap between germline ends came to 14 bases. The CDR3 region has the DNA TGTGCCAGCAGTGAAGGGGGGCGCGTCACTGAAGCTTTCTTT. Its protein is CASSEGGRVTEAFF.

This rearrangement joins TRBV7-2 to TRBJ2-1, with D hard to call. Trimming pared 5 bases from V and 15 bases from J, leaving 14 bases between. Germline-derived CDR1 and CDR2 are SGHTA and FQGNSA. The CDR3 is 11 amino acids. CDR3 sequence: CASSASHVWFF. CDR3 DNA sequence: TGTGCCAGCAGCGCCAGTCACGTATGGTTCTTC. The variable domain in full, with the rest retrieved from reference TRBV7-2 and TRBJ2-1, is GAGVSQSPSNKVTEKGKDVELRCDPISGHTALYWYRQSLGQGLEFLIYFQGNSAPDKSGLPSDRFSAERTGGSVSTLTIQRTQQEDSAVYLCASSASHVWFFGPGTRLTVL.

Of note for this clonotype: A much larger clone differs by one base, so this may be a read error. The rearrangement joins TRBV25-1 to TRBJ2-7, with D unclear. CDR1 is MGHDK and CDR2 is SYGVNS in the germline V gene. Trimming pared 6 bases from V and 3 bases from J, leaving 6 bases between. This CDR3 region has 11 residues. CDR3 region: CASRAIYEQYF. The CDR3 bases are TGTGCCAGCAGGGCCATCTACGAGCAGTACTTC.

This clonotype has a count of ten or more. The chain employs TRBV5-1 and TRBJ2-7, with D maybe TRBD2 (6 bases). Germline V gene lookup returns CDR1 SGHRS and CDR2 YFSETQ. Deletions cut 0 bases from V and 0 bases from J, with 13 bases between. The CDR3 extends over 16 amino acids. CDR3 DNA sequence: TGCGCCAGCAGCTTGGCTTCTCCGACTAGCTCCTACGAGCAGTACTTC. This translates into CASSLASPTSSYEQYF. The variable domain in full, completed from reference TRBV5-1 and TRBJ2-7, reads KAGVTQTPRYLIKTRGQQVTLSCSPISGHRSVSWYQQTPGQGLQFLFEYFSETQRNKGNFPGRFSGRQFSNSRSEMNVSTLELGDSALYLCASSLASPTSSYEQYFGPGTRLTVT.

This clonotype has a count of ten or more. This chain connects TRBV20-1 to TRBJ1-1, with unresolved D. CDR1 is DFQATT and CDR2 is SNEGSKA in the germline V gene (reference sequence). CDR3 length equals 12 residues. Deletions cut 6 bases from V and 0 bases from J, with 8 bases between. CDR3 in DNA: TGCAGTGCCCGGCGGATGAACACTGAAGCTTTCTTT. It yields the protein CSARRMNTEAFF.

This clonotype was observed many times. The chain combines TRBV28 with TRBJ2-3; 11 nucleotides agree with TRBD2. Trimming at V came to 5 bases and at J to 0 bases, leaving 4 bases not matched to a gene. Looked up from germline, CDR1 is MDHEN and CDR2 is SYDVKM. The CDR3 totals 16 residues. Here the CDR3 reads CASSPWTSGSTDTQYF. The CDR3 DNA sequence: TGTGCCAGCAGTCCCTGGACTAGCGGGAGCACAGATACGCAGTATTTT.

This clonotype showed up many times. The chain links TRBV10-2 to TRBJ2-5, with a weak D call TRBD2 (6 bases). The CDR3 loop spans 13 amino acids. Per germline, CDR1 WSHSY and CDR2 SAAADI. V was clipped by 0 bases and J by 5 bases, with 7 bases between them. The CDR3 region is CASSESLAETQYF. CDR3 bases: TGCGCCAGCAGTGAGTCGCTAGCGGAGACCCAGTACTTC.

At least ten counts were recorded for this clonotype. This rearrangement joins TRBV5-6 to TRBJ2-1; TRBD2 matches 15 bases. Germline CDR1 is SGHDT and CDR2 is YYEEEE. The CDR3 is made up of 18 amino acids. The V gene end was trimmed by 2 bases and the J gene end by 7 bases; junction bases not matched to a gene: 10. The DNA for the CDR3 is TGTGCCAGCAGCTTTCGGACTAGCGGGAGGGGGAAGTATAATGAGCAGTTCTTC. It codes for CASSFRTSGRGKYNEQFF. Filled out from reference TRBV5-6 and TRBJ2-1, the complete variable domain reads DAGVTQSPTHLIKTRGQQVTLRCSPKSGHDTVSWYQQALGQGPQFIFQYYEEEERQRGNFPDRFSGHQFPNYSSELNVNALLLGDSALYLCASSFRTSGRGKYNEQFFGPGTRLTVL.

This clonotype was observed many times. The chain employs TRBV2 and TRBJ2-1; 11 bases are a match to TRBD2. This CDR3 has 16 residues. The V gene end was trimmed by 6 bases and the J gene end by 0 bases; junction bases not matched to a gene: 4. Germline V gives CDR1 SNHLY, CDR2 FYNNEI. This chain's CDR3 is CASRATSGSSYNEQFF. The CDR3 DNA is TGTGCCAGCAGGGCTACTAGCGGGAGCTCCTACAATGAGCAGTTCTTC.

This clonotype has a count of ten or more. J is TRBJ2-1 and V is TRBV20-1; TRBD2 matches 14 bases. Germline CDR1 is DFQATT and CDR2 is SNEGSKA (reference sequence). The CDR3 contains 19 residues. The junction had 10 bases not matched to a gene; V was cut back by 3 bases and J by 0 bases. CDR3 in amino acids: CSASFTGLAGASSYNEQFF. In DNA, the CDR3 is TGCAGTGCTAGTTTCACGGGACTAGCGGGAGCAAGCTCCTACAATGAGCAGTTCTTC.

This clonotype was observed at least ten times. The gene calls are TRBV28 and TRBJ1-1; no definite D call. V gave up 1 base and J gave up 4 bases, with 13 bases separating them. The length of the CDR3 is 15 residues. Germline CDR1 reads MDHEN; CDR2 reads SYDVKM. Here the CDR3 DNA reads TGTGCCAGCAGTTTATCGGTGGCGCTGGCCACTGAAGCTTTCTTT. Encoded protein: CASSLSVALATEAFF.

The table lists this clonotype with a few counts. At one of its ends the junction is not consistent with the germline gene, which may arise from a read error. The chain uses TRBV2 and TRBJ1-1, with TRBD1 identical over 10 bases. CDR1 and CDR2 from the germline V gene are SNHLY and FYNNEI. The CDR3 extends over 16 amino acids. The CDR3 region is CVSSDRGLGVNTEAFF. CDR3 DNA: TGTGTCAGCAGTGACAGGGGGCTGGGGGTGAACACTGAAGCTTTCTTT.

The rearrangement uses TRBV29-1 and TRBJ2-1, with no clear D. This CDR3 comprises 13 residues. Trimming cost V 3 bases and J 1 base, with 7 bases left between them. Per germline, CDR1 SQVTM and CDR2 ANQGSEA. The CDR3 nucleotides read TGCAGCGTTGAGGTGGCGTCCTACAATGAGCAGTTCTTC. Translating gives CSVEVASYNEQFF.

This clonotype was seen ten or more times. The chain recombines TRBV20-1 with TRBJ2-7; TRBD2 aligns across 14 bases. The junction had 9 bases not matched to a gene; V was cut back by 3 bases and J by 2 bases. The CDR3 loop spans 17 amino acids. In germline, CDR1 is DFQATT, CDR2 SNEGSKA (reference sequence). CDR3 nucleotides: TGCAGTGCTAGGACTAGCGGGAGGGCCCGGGCCCCCTACGAGCAGTACTTC. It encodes CSARTSGRARAPYEQYF.

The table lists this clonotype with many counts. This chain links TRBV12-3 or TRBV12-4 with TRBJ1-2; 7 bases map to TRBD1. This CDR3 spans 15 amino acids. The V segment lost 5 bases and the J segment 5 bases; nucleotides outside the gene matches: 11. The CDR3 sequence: CASSLRTGRAYGYTF. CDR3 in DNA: TGTGCCAGCAGTCTACGGACAGGCCGGGCTTATGGCTACACCTTC.